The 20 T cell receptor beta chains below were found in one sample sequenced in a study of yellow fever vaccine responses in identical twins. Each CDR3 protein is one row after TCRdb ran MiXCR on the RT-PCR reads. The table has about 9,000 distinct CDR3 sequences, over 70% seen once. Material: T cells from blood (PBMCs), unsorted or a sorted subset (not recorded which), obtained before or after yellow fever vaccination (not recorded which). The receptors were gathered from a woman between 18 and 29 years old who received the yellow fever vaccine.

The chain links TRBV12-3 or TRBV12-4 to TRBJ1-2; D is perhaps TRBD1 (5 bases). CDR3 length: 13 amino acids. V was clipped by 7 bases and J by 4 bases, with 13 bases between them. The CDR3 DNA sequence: TGTGCCAGCATACGGGACCCCAGCTATGGCTACACCTTC. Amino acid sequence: CASIRDPSYGYTF.

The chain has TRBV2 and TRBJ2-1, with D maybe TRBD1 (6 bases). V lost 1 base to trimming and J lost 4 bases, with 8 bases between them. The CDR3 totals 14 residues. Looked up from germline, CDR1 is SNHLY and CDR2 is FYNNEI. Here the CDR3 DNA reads TGTGCCAGCAGTGAAGGGCAGGGGTACAATGAGCAGTTCTTC. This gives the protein CASSEGQGYNEQFF.

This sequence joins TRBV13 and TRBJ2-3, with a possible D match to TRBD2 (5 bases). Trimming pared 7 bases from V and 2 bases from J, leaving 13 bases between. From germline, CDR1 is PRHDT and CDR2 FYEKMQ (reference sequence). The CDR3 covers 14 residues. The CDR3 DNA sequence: TGTGCCAGCACCGATCGGGGTCCCACAGATACGCAGTATTTT. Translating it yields CASTDRGPTDTQYF.

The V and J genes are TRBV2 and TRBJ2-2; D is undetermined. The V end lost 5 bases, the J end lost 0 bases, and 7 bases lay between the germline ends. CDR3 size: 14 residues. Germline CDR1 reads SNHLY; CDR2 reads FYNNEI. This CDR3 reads CASSPTPNTGELFF. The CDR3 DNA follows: TGTGCCAGCAGTCCCACTCCGAACACCGGGGAGCTGTTTTTT.

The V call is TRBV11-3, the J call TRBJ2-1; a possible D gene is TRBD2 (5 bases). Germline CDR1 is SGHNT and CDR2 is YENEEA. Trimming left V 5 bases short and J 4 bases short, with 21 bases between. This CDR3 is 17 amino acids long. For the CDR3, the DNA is TGTGCCAGCAGCCTCGTGGGATTTGCGGAGGCTTACAATGAGCAGTTCTTC. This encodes CASSLVGFAEAYNEQFF.

The DNA of the CDR3 is TGTGCCAGCAGCTTAGGGGGAGCTATGAGTAGCACAGATACGCAGTATTTT. Its translation is CASSLGGAMSSTDTQYF. The V gene is TRBV7-9, the J gene TRBJ2-3; D perhaps matches TRBD2 (5 bases). Germline V gene data show CDR1 as SEHNR and CDR2 as FQNEAQ (reference sequence). The V end was cut by 1 base, the J end by 0 bases, with 14 bases between. The CDR3 consists of 17 residues.

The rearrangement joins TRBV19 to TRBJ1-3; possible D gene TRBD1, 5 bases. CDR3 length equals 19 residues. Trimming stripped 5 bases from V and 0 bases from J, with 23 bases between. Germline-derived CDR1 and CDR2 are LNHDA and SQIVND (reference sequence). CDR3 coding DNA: TGTGCCAGTAGTCTACTATCGACGGCGACAGAAGACTCTGGAAACACCATATATTTT. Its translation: CASSLLSTATEDSGNTIYF.

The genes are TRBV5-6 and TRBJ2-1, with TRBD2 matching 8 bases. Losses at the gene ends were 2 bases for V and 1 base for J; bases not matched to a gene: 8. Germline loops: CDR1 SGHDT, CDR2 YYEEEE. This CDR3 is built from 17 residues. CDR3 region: CASSLGASGRSYNEQFF. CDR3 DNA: TGTGCCAGCAGCTTAGGTGCTAGCGGGCGATCCTACAATGAGCAGTTCTTC. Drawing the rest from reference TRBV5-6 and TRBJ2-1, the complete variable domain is DAGVTQSPTHLIKTRGQQVTLRCSPKSGHDTVSWYQQALGQGPQFIFQYYEEEERQRGNFPDRFSGHQFPNYSSELNVNALLLGDSALYLCASSLGASGRSYNEQFFGPGTRLTVL.

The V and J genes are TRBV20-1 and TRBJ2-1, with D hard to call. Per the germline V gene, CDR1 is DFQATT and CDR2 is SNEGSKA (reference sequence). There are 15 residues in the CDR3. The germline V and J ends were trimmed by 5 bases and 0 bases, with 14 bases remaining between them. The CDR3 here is CSALENTSSYNEQFF. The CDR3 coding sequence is TGCAGTGCTCTCGAGAACACGAGCTCCTACAATGAGCAGTTCTTC.

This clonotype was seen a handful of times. For the CDR3, the DNA is TGTGCCAGTTGGGACATGCAGGGCTACACCTTC. Residues: CASWDMQGYTF. The rearrangement joins TRBV2 to TRBJ1-2, with TRBD1 as a possible D gene (6 bases). CDR3 length: 11 residues. V shed 9 bases and J shed 8 bases, with 13 bases lying between them. Germline V CDR1 and CDR2: SNHLY, FYNNEI.

The CDR3 loop reads CASSQGASGGLSEQFF. The CDR3 DNA sequence: TGCGCCAGCAGCCAAGGGGCTAGCGGGGGTCTCAGTGAGCAGTTCTTC. The rearrangement links TRBV4-1 to TRBJ2-1, with 10 bases matching TRBD2. Germline-derived CDR1 and CDR2 are MGHRA and YSYEKL. V gave up 1 base and J gave up 9 bases; unmatched junction bases: 9. The CDR3 contains 16 residues.

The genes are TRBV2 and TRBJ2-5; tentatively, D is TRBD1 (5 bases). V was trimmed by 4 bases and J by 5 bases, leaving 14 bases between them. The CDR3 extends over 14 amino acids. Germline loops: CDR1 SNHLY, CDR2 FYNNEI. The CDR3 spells CASSGFGAGETQYF. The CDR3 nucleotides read TGTGCCAGCAGTGGATTTGGGGCAGGGGAGACCCAGTACTTC.

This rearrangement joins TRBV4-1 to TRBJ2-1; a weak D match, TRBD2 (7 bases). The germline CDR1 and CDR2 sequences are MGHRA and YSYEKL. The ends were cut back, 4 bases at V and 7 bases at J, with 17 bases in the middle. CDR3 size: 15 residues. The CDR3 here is CASSPQEGGRNEQFF. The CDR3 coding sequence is TGCGCCAGCAGCCCGCAAGAGGGGGGGCGGAATGAGCAGTTCTTC.

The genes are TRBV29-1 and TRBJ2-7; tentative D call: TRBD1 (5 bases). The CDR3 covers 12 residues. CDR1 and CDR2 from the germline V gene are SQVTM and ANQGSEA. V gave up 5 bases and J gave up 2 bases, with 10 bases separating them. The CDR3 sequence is CSVYDSPYEQYF. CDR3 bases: TGCAGCGTTTATGACAGCCCCTACGAGCAGTACTTC.

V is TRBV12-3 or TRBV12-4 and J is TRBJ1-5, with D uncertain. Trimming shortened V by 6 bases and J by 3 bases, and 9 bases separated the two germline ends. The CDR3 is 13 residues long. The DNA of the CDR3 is TGTGCCAGCAGCCCTCGGGCCAATCAGCCCCAGCATTTT. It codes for CASSPRANQPQHF.

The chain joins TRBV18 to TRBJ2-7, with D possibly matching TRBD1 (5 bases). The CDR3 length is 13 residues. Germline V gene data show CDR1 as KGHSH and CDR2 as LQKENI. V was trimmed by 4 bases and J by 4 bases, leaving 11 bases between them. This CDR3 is CASSLGRGYEQYV. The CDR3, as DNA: TGTGCCAGCTCACTTGGAAGGGGTTACGAGCAGTACGTC.

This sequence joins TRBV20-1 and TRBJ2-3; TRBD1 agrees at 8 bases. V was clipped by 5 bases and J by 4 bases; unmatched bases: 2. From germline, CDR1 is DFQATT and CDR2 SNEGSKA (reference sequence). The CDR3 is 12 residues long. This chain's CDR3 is CSARTGPDTQYF. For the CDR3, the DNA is TGCAGTGCTCGGACAGGGCCAGATACGCAGTATTTT.

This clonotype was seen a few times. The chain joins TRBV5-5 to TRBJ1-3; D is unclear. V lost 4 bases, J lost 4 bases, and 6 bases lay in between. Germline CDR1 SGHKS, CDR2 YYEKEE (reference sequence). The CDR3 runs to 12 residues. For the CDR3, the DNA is TGTGCCAGCAGCCCCTCAGGAAACACCATATATTTT. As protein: CASSPSGNTIYF.

In nucleotides, the CDR3 is TGTGCCAGCAGTGGGACGGACAGAAGGGGTTCACCCCTCCACTTT. Its protein is CASSGTDRRGSPLHF. This chain connects TRBV2 to TRBJ1-6, with D possibly being TRBD1 (6 bases). The CDR3 runs 15 residues. Germline V gene sequence: CDR1 SNHLY, CDR2 FYNNEI. Trimming pared 4 bases from V and 9 bases from J, leaving 16 bases between.

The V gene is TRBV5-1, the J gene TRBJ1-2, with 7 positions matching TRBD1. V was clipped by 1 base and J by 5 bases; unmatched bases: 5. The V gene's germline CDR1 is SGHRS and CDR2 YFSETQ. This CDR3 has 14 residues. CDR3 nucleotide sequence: TGCGCCAGCAGCTTGTATCAGGGGGGGTATGGCTACACCTTC. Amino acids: CASSLYQGGYGYTF.